Sequencing of this TCR beta chain was carried out in a study of blood T cell repertoires in COVID-19. Study summary: Collection of acute and convalescent COVID-19 samples took place in the United States, Italy and Spain. Nucleic acid was either cDNA or gDNA, and it came from T cells, B-cell-depleted T cells, or PBMCs.

Original data processing: By means of reference gene primer amplification, nucleated cell counts were estimated. Some clones are missing from TCRdb's copy, which holds only in-frame ones; the method was immunoSEQ multiplex PCR. V, J and clone size are those of that table, while D and trimming were read from the DNA. The sample lists around 460,000 clones, about 87% seen once, with roughly 0.76% in the top ten. Trimming took 0 bases from V and 0 from J, leaving 6 bases between them. Germline assignment: CDR1 SGHVS and CDR2 FNYEAQ. This CDR3 region has 15 residues. Patients of the Seattle cohort, enrolled during active infection, were followed longitudinally.

Sequenced material: peripheral blood. The receptor's source is a man younger than 35 with COVID-19, enrolled during active disease. The chain couples TRBV7-6 to TRBJ1-5; a weak D match, TRBD1 (5 bases). The CDR3 is CASSLAGGSNQPQHF. As DNA, the CDR3 is TGTGCCAGCAGCTTAGCGGGGGGTAGCAATCAGCCCCAGCATTTT.